These T cell receptor beta chains were read from a single sample in a study of T cells in Graves' hyperthyroidism and ophthalmopathy. Via MiXCR, TCRdb re-called the multiplex PCR reads, giving one row per CDR3 protein. The data hold about 500,000 distinct CDR3 sequences, with around 15% observed a single time. The sample consisted of blood. These receptors all come from a young woman with Graves' ophthalmopathy. The CDR3 runs from the conserved cysteine through the conserved F or W. A D gene is named only where the DNA matches it firmly. The size field is filled for only some rows; it gives once, few, many or a size class.

clone_size,v_call,d_call,j_call,cdr3_aa,cdr3_nt
many,TRBV7-2,TRBD1,TRBJ1-2,CASSRARWDRRNYGYTF,TGTGCCAGCAGCCGAGCGCGCTGGGACAGGAGGAACTATGGCTACACCTTC
many,TRBV12-3/TRBV12-4,TRBD1,TRBJ1-2,CASRIGTDTYGYTF,TGTGCCTCACGTATCGGGACAGACACCTATGGCTACACCTTC
many,TRBV6-1,-,TRBJ2-3,CASSGDGFPDTQYF,TGTGCCAGCAGCGGAGACGGGTTCCCAGATACGCAGTATTTT
-,TRBV20-1,-,TRBJ2-7,CSARGDHSYEQYF,TGCAGTGCTAGAGGGGACCATTCCTACGAGCAGTACTTC
-,TRBV5-4,-,TRBJ2-4,CASSLGTWGAMENIQYF,TGTGCCAGCAGCTTGGGGACCTGGGGGGCGATGGAAAACATTCAGTACTTC
-,TRBV12-3/TRBV12-4,-,TRBJ2-2,CASSSQQGGAGELFF,TGTGCCAGCAGTTCTCAACAGGGAGGCGCCGGGGAGCTGTTTTTT
-,TRBV20-1,TRBD2,TRBJ2-4,CSARDQGTSGGGLDQTIQYF,TGCAGTGCTAGAGATCAGGGGACTAGCGGGGGGGGGTTGGACCAAACCATTCAGTACTTC
-,TRBV28,-,TRBJ1-4,CASRVQGGANEKLFF,TGTGCCAGCAGAGTACAGGGCGGGGCTAATGAAAAACTGTTTTTT
few,TRBV19,-,TRBJ2-7,CASSISGSQYF,TGTGCCAGTAGTATCAGCGGGTCGCAGTACTTC
many,TRBV28,-,TRBJ1-2,CASSSPGYYGYTF,TGTGCCAGCAGTTCTCCGGGGTACTATGGCTACACCTTC
few,TRBV3-1,TRBD2,TRBJ2-2,CASREGTSGRTGELFF,TGTGCCAGCAGAGAAGGGACTAGCGGGAGAACCGGGGAGCTGTTTTTT
many,TRBV2,-,TRBJ2-1,CASSGPGTLTGSMSDNEQFF,TGTGCCAGCAGTGGCCCTGGCACCCTAACCGGGAGTATGTCGGACAATGAGCAGTTCTTC
many,TRBV11-2,-,TRBJ1-6,CASSLRGRGGSPLHF,TGTGCCAGCAGCTTACGGGGCAGGGGTGGGTCACCCCTCCACTTT
few,TRBV20-1,-,TRBJ1-4,CSAREITSGRSEKLFF,TGCAGTGCTAGAGAGATCACTTCAGGGCGTAGTGAAAAACTGTTTTTT
many,TRBV6-1,-,TRBJ2-7,CASSSVEVGTYEQYF,TGTGCCAGCAGTTCAGTCGAAGTGGGGACCTACGAGCAGTACTTC
-,TRBV4-1,-,TRBJ2-7,CASTKEGAGGSGEQYF,TGCGCCAGTACGAAGGAGGGAGCCGGAGGATCGGGCGAGCAGTACTTC
-,TRBV30,TRBD1,TRBJ2-5,CAWRQTGGGEAQYF,TGTGCCTGGAGACAAACAGGGGGCGGAGAGGCCCAGTACTTC
many,TRBV5-1,TRBD2,TRBJ2-1,CASSFEVAGGVTYNEQFF,TGCGCCAGCAGCTTCGAGGTTGCGGGAGGGGTGACCTACAATGAGCAGTTCTTC
many,TRBV7-9,TRBD1,TRBJ2-1,CASSLTGSGSNEQFF,TGTGCCAGCAGCTTGACAGGGTCGGGGAGCAATGAGCAGTTCTTC
-,TRBV5-1,-,TRBJ2-7,CASSQWRGYEQYF,TGCGCCAGCAGCCAATGGAGGGGCTACGAGCAGTACTTC
many,TRBV30,-,TRBJ2-7,CAWRSWVGIGDYEQYF,TGTGCCTGGAGGAGTTGGGTAGGGATTGGGGACTACGAGCAGTACTTC
many,TRBV2,TRBD2,TRBJ2-1,CASRGLAGSYNEQFF,TGTGCCAGTAGGGGTCTAGCGGGCTCCTACAATGAGCAGTTCTTC
-,TRBV6-5,-,TRBJ1-6,CASSYGAGSPLHF,TGTGCCAGCAGTTACGGGGCGGGCTCACCCCTCCACTTT
many,TRBV11-2,TRBD1,TRBJ1-1,CASSSISGGSTEAFF,TGTGCCAGCAGCTCAATATCAGGGGGGAGCACTGAAGCTTTCTTT
many,TRBV27,-,TRBJ1-5,CASSSIGRVNQPQHF,TGTGCCAGCAGTTCTATAGGGAGGGTCAATCAGCCCCAGCATTTT
-,TRBV29-1,TRBD2,TRBJ2-3,CSASPSGGGTDTQYF,TGCAGCGCTTCCCCGTCCGGGGGAGGGACAGATACGCAGTATTTT
many,TRBV14,-,TRBJ2-5,CASSDSSGVSGQYF,TGTGCCAGCAGCGACTCTTCTGGGGTTTCCGGGCAGTACTTC
-,TRBV27,TRBD1,TRBJ2-7,CASSLSTTGAEQYF,TGTGCCAGCAGTTTGTCAACGACAGGGGCCGAGCAGTACTTC
few,TRBV7-9,-,TRBJ1-6,CASSLVSDNSPLHF,TGTGCCAGCAGCTTAGTATCCGATAATTCACCCCTCCACTTT
-,TRBV20-1,-,TRBJ2-2,CSARWSLPGGTGELFF,TGCAGTGCTAGATGGTCCCTGCCAGGGGGGACCGGGGAGCTGTTTTTT
few,TRBV11-2,TRBD1,TRBJ1-5,CASSPGGTGIGQPQHF,TGTGCCAGCAGTCCAGGGGGGACAGGGATCGGGCAGCCCCAGCATTTT